This T cell receptor beta chain was profiled in a study of T cell repertoires in cytomegalovirus infection. On the study more broadly: Selected CMV epitopes included recently identified HLA-C-restricted ones as well as well-studied HLA-B-restricted ones. Public TCR beta signatures indicated both CMV infection and matching HLA type. Overall study findings and caveats: Across the ex vivo response, the dominant clonotypes were HLA-C-restricted CMV-specific TCR beta clonotypes. CMV carriers having the relevant HLA were flagged by cumulative public TCR beta family frequency.

TCRdb re-derived calls from the reads in MiXCR, one entry per CDR3 protein. The table lists fewer than 1,000,000 distinct CDR3 sequences, 30% to 40% of them singletons. Details on this clonotype: What it binds is not known.

The sample was cultured CD8+ T cells from PBMCs, taken from culture after CMV antigen stimulation. The source is a human donor in good health (CMV status not recorded). Some clones in this sample may be carry-over from other donors' samples.

DNA of the CDR3: TGTGCCAGCAGCAACAGGACAGGGGACCGCGAGACCCAGTACTTC. It codes for CASSNRTGDRETQYF. The J gene is TRBJ2-5, the V gene TRBV7-4, with 9 bases that match TRBD1. V was pared by 5 bases and J by 5 bases, with 9 bases of the junction left unmatched. Germline V gives CDR1 SGHVT, CDR2 SQSDAQ. This CDR3 spans 15 amino acids.